This note documents a single TCR beta chain sequence. Its antigen is still unknown. V lost 7 bases, J lost 2 bases, and 12 bases lay in between. Per the germline V gene, CDR1 is MNHEY and CDR2 is SMNVEV (reference sequence). The CDR3 consists of 14 residues. The data are from a study of cytomegalovirus exposure and HLA in healthy donors. Findings of the study overall: Later analysis identified a missense DCLRE1C variant that was linked to TCR beta V- and J-gene trimming.

PCR used 60 Vbeta primers and 13 Jbeta primers. Assay: immunoSEQ multiplex PCR; the TCRdb copy retains only in-frame clones and omits some. The data show some 170,000 clones, with about 83% seen just once and about 3.1% held by the top ten. The V call is TRBV27, the J call TRBJ2-1; a weak D match, TRBD2 (5 bases). Sequenced: PBMCs. The source of this sequence is a female donor in good health and CMV-seronegative. In DNA, the CDR3 is TGTGCCAGCACAGGACTCCCACCCTACAATGAGCAGTTCTTC. It translates to CASTGLPPYNEQFF.